A selection of T cell receptor beta chains follows, all from one sample in a study of shared clonotypes between healthy human individuals. Here immunoSEQ multiplex PCR was the method, and the copy in TCRdb shows in-frame clones only, minus some. The repertoire has roughly 1,600,000 clones, approximately 98.5% of them found once; the top ten carry approximately 0.4%. The sequenced sample consisted of naive CD4+ T cells sorted from blood. All receptors come from a young man in good health. Each CDR3 is given with its conserved first and last residue. Each record gives: CDR3 DNA, CDR3 protein, D gene, J gene, clone size, V gene. D genes are given only for firm matches. Size values are once, few and many counts, or a class for expanded clones, and some rows have none.

TGCGCCAGCAGCTTGGAAGGACAGGGAGACACTGAAGCTTTCTTT CASSLEGQGDTEAFF TRBD1 TRBJ1-1 NA TRBV5-1
TGTGCCAGCACCGCGGTAGTGGTCACTGAAGCTTTCTTT CASTAVVVTEAFF NA TRBJ1-1 NA TRBV25-1
TGTGCCAGCAGCTTAGGAGTCAGCGGGAGGCCCCACGAGCAGTACTTC CASSLGVSGRPHEQYF TRBD2 TRBJ2-7 NA TRBV11-2
TGCGCCAGCAGCTCCGTTGGGACAGGGGGCGCAGGAGGGGCCAACGTCCTGACTTTC CASSSVGTGGAGGANVLTF TRBD1 TRBJ2-6 NA TRBV5-1
TGTGCCAGTAGTCCCCGGAGATTCTACGAGCAGTACTTC CASSPRRFYEQYF NA TRBJ2-7 NA TRBV19
TGCGCCAGCAGCGGAACAGGGTTCTATGGCTACACCTTC CASSGTGFYGYTF NA TRBJ1-2 NA TRBV5-1
TGTGCCAGCAGCTTAGAAGGTCGGCTAGCGGGTTCCTACAATGAGCAGTTCTTC CASSLEGRLAGSYNEQFF TRBD2 TRBJ2-1 NA TRBV7-9
TGTGCCAGCAGCGCTACAGGGGTAGATGGCTACACCTTC CASSATGVDGYTF TRBD1 TRBJ1-2 once TRBV7-3
TGTGCCAGTAGTATGCCTAGCGGGAGTACTAACACAGATACGCAGTATTTT CASSMPSGSTNTDTQYF TRBD2 TRBJ2-3 once TRBV19
TGTGCCAGCAGCGTAGCTCGAGGGGGACGATATGGCTACACCTTC CASSVARGGRYGYTF NA TRBJ1-2 NA TRBV9
TGTGCCAGCAGTCGGGACCCGGGAGCGGCCAATGAGCAGTTCTTC CASSRDPGAANEQFF NA TRBJ2-1 once TRBV11-2
TGCAGCGTAGCCACTAGCGGAGGCCGCTCCTACAATGAGCAGTTCTTC CSVATSGGRSYNEQFF TRBD2 TRBJ2-1 NA TRBV29-1
TGTGCCAGCAGGATACAGGGTGGTCAACACAATGAGCAGTTCTTC CASRIQGGQHNEQFF NA TRBJ2-1 NA TRBV25-1
TGTGCCAGCAGCTTAGACCGAAGAAACACCATATATTTT CASSLDRRNTIYF NA TRBJ1-3 NA TRBV7-2
TGTGCCAGCAACGTGGGTTCTAGCAATCAGCCCCAGCATTTT CASNVGSSNQPQHF NA TRBJ1-5 NA TRBV7-9
TGTGCCAGCAGCCCATCACGGGGTTCCGGAAACACCATATATTTT CASSPSRGSGNTIYF NA TRBJ1-3 NA TRBV11-2
TGTGCCAGCAGTTCAGGGGAGCAGTTCTTC CASSSGEQFF NA TRBJ2-1 NA TRBV7-6
TGTGCCAGCGGACAGGACAGGCAATACAATGAGCAGTTCTTC CASGQDRQYNEQFF TRBD1 TRBJ2-1 NA TRBV11-3
TGCAGCGTTGCAGGGGGCCCCGTCGAACCCCAGCATTTT CSVAGGPVEPQHF TRBD1 TRBJ1-5 NA TRBV29-1
TGCGCCAGCAGCCAAGATGGGCTAGCGGAATTGAACACCGGGGAGCTGTTTTTT CASSQDGLAELNTGELFF TRBD2 TRBJ2-2 once TRBV4-1
TGTGCCATCAGTGAGTCGGGGAGATCAGATACGCAGTATTTT CAISESGRSDTQYF NA TRBJ2-3 NA TRBV10-3
TGTGCCATCACCACAGACCCGGGACAGGGGGTCGGAATCTCTGGAAACACCATATATTTT CAITTDPGQGVGISGNTIYF TRBD1 TRBJ1-3 NA TRBV10-3
TGTGCCAGCTCACTAGCGGCCTCCTACGAGCAGTACTTC CASSLAASYEQYF NA TRBJ2-7 NA TRBV18
TGTGCCAGCAGGTTCGGCGGGAGTGTCGACGAGCAGTACTTC CASRFGGSVDEQYF TRBD2 TRBJ2-7 NA TRBV7-2
TGTGCCAGCGGGGAGACCGTCGAGATAGCAGGCTACACCTTC CASGETVEIAGYTF NA TRBJ1-2 NA TRBV7-9
TGCGCCAGCAGTATTGAAGAGACCCAGTACTTC CASSIEETQYF NA TRBJ2-5 NA TRBV5-1
TGTGCCAGCACAGGGGGCGCATCTGATACGCAGTATTTT CASTGGASDTQYF TRBD1 TRBJ2-3 NA TRBV28
TGTGCCAGCAGCCCGACTATAACTTTCACAGATACGCAGTATTTT CASSPTITFTDTQYF NA TRBJ2-3 NA TRBV28
TGTGCCAGCAGTTGGGGACTAGCGGGAGACAATGAGCAGTTCTTC CASSWGLAGDNEQFF TRBD2 TRBJ2-1 NA TRBV6-5
TGTGCCAGCAGCCCCCTTGATCCTCTAGGCCCGCACACTGAAGCTTTCTTT CASSPLDPLGPHTEAFF NA TRBJ1-1 NA TRBV7-9
TGTGCCAGCAGTGAGAGGGGGACGGGGTTCTTC CASSERGTGFF NA TRBJ2-1 NA TRBV6-1
TGTGCCAGCAGTGAGATGCGCCCAACCGGGGAGCTGTTTTTT CASSEMRPTGELFF NA TRBJ2-2 NA TRBV6-1
TGTGCCAGCAAAGTCAGCGGGAGTTTACAAGAGCAGTTCTTC CASKVSGSLQEQFF TRBD2 TRBJ2-1 NA TRBV28
TGTGCCAGCAGCCTGACTAGGGGACAAGAGACCCAGTACTTC CASSLTRGQETQYF NA TRBJ2-5 NA TRBV5-6
TGCAGCGTTGGAGGAGCAGGCTACGAGCAGTACTTC CSVGGAGYEQYF NA TRBJ2-7 NA TRBV29-1
TGTGCCAGCTCACCAGGGACAGCAACGAACACCGGGGAGCTGTTTTTT CASSPGTATNTGELFF TRBD1 TRBJ2-2 NA TRBV18
TGTGCCAGCAGCGTAGGACCGCAGGGGTTCACCGGGGAGCTGTTTTTT CASSVGPQGFTGELFF NA TRBJ2-2 NA TRBV9